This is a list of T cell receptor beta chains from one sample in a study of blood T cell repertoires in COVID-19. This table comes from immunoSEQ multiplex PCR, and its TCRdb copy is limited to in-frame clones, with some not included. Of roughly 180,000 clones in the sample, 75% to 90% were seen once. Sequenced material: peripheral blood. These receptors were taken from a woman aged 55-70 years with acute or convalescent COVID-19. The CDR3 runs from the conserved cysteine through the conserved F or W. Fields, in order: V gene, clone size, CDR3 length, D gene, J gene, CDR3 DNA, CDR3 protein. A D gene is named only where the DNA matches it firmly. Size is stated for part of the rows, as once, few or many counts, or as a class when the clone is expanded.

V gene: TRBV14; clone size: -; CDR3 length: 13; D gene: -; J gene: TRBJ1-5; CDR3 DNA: TGTGCCAGCAGCCAAGCCCCCCAGCAGCCCCAGCATTTT; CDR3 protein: CASSQAPQQPQHF
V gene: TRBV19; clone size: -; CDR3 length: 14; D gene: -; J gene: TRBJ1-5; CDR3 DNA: TGTGCCAGTAGTATCCAGGGGTGGAATCAGCCCCAGCATTTT; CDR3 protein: CASSIQGWNQPQHF
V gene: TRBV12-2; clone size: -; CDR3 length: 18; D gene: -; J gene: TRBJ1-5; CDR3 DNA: TGTGCAAGTCGCTTGGCTCTCGGGACAGTTTATAGCAATCAGCCCCAGCATTTT; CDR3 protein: CASRLALGTVYSNQPQHF
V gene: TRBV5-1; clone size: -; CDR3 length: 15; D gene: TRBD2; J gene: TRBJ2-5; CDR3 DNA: TGCGCCAGCACCTCATGGCAGCGGGAGGGAGAGACCCAGTACTTC; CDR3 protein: CASTSWQREGETQYF
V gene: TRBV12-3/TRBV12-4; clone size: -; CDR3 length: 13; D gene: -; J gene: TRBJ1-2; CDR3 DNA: TGTGCCAGCAGTCCCCCAGCGAGAGGTGGCTACACCTTC; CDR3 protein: CASSPPARGGYTF
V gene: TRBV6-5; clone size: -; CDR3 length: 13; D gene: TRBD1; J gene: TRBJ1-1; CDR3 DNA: TGTGCCAGCAGTACGGACAGGTTCACTGAAGCTTTCTTT; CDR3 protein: CASSTDRFTEAFF
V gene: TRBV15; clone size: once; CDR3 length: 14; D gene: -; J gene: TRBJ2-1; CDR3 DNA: TGTGCCACCAGCAGAGGATTCTCCGCAGGTGAGCAGTTCTTC; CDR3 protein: CATSRGFSAGEQFF
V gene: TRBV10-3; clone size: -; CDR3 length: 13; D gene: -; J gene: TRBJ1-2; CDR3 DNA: TGTGCCATCTCCCCGGACAGTATAAATGGCTACACCTTC; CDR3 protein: CAISPDSINGYTF
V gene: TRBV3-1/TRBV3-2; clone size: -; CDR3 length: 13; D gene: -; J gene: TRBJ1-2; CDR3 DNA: TGTGCCAGCAGCCAAGGAAGGGGCTGGGGCTACACCTTC; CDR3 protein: CASSQGRGWGYTF
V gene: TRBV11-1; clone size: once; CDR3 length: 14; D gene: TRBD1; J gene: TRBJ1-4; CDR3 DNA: TGTGCCAGCAGCCTCACAGGGGATAATGAAAAACTGTTTTTT; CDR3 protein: CASSLTGDNEKLFF
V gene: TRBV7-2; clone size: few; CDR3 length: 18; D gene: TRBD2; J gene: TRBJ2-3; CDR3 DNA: TGTGCCAGCAGCTTAGCGAGTACTAGCGGGTTTTACACAGATACGCAGTATTTT; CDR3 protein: CASSLASTSGFYTDTQYF
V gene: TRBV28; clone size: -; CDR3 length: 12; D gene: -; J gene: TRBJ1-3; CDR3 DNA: TGTGCCATCACAGGGATGGGAAACACCATATATTTT; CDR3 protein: CAITGMGNTIYF
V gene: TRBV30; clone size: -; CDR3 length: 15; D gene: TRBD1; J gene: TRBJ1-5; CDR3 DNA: TGTGCCTGGAGGGACAGGGGGCGAGAAAATCAGCCCCAGCATTTT; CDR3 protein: CAWRDRGRENQPQHF
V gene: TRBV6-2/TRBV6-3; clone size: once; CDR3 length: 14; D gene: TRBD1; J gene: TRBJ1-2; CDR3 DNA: TGTGCCAGCAGTTACTCGACAGGGCACTATGGCTACACCTTC; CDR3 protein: CASSYSTGHYGYTF
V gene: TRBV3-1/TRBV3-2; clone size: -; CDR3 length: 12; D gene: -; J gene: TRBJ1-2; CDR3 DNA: TGTGCCAGCAGCCAAGCCTCAGGGGGCTACACCTTC; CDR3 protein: CASSQASGGYTF
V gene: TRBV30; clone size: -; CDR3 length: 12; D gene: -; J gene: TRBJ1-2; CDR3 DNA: TGTGCCTGGAGCCTAACGCGCTATGGCTACACCTTC; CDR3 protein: CAWSLTRYGYTF
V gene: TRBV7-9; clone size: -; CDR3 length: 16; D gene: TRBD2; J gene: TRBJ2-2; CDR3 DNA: TGTGCCAGCAGATCTCTAGCGGGAGCCGGCACCGGGGAGCTGTTTTTT; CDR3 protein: CASRSLAGAGTGELFF
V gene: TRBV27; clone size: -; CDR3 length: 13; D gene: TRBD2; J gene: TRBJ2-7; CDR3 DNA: TGTGCCAGCGGACTAGCGGTCTCCTACGAGCAGTACTTC; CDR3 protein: CASGLAVSYEQYF
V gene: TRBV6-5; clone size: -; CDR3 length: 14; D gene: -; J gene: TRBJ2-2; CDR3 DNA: TGTGCCAGCAGTCGGGACATGAACACCGGGGAGCTGTTTTTT; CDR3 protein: CASSRDMNTGELFF
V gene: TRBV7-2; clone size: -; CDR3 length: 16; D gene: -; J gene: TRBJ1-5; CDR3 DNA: TGTGCCAGCAGCCCCCAAATGGGCAGGGTGAATCAGCCCCAGCATTTT; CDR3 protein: CASSPQMGRVNQPQHF
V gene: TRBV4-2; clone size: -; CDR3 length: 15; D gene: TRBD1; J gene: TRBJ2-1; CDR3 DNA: TGTGCCAGCAGCCAAGATCAGGGGGCTTTTGGTGAGCAGTTCTTC; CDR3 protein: CASSQDQGAFGEQFF
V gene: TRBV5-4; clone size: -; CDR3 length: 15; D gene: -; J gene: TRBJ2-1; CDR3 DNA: TGTGCCAGCAGCGGGAGGCAGGGAAAGGGAAAAGAGCAGTTCTTC; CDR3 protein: CASSGRQGKGKEQFF
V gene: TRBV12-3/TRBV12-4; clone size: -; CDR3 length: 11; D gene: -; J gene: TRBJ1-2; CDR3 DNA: TGTGCCAGCGGGCAGAGTTATGGCTACACCTTC; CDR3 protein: CASGQSYGYTF
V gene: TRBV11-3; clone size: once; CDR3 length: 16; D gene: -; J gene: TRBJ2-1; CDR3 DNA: TGTGCCAGCAGCTCAGGGGTGCTGGGTGGTACAGCTGAGCAGTTCTTC; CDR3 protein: CASSSGVLGGTAEQFF
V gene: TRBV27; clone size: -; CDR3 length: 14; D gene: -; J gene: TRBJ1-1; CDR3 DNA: TGTGCCAGCAGTTTATGGGGGGAAGAGACTGAAGCTTTCTTT; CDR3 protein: CASSLWGEETEAFF
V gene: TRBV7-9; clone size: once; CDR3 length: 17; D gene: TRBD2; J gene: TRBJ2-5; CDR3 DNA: TGTGCCAGCAGCCCCCTGATGCTAGCGGGGCAGGGGGAGACCCAGTACTTC; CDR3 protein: CASSPLMLAGQGETQYF
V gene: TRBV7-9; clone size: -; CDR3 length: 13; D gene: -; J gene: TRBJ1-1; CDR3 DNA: TGTGCCAGCAGCCAACTGGAGGGCCCTCCGCCTTTCTTT; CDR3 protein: CASSQLEGPPPFF